The clone carrying this TCR beta chain came up a few times. Its antigen is not known. 60 Vbeta and 13 Jbeta primers were used in PCR. Data came from immunoSEQ multiplex PCR; TCRdb stores just in-frame clones and leaves some out. The sample has 150,000 to 200,000 clones, over 70% seen once; the top ten hold 7.4%. This record comes from a study of cytomegalovirus exposure and HLA in healthy donors. This CDR3 is 12 amino acids long. Germline CDR1 and CDR2: SGHAT and FQNNGV. Deletions cut 5 bases from V and 6 bases from J, with 8 bases between. Study results and limitations: Later genetic work tied a missense DCLRE1C variant to beta-chain V and J trimming. Sequencing artifact likely explains a cluster of highly shared sequence variants. The classifier reportedly diagnosed cytomegalovirus status with high specificity and sensitivity. Later analysis identified 16,951 TCR beta sequences associated with HLA alleles, using a false discovery rate threshold of 0.05.

Sequenced sample: PBMCs. This TCR came from a male donor in good health and CMV-seropositive. The chain combines TRBV11-2 with TRBJ2-1; D is unclear. The CDR3 loop reads CASSNHGNEQFF. As DNA, the CDR3 is TGTGCCAGCAGCAACCACGGCAATGAGCAGTTCTTC. The full variable domain, its missing parts supplied by reference TRBV11-2 and TRBJ2-1, is EAGVAQSPRYKIIEKRQSVAFWCNPISGHATLYWYQQILGQGPKLLIQFQNNGVVDDSQLPKDRFSAERLKGVDSTLKIQPAKLEDSAVYLCASSNHGNEQFFGPGTRLTVL.